The T cell receptor (beta chain) under discussion was sequenced for a study of blood T cells in healthy people across ages (dated by TCRdb to about 2015). Describing the broader study: In model experiments, roughly one uniquely barcoded TCR beta cDNA molecule per two T cells was captured by template switching. Two additional independent replicas of 1 million unique cDNA reads from the same blood draw were analyzed for two donors (one aged 18 to 30 and one aged 80 or older). The donors were divided into four age groups: young (average roughly 17 years), middle-aged (around 41), aged (approximately 64) and long-lived (approximately 74). The study measured age-related changes in TCR beta repertoire diversity using deep sequencing normalized with unique cDNA molecular identifiers. Donors of different ages were randomly distributed across sequencing lanes to avoid experimental bias. What the work shows at the level of the full study, not this receptor alone: Observed TCR beta diversity per million T cells fell roughly linearly with age, and a significant reduction was already apparent by age approximately 41. Estimates of total diversity based on one million sequenced T cells were regarded as lower bounds and as underestimates. Bulk unsorted PBMC profiling prevented conclusive comparison of naive and antigen-experienced compartments. Donor CMV infection status was unknown, potentially confounding age-related changes in expanded clonotypes. There was a strong correlation between observed TCR beta diversity and the percentage of naive T cells measured by flow cytometry. The long-lived group showed more naive CD4+ T cells, fewer expanded clones and increased TCR diversity than the aged group, suggesting age selection.

To prepare the library, 5' RACE was applied. The sample was run on an Illumina HiSeq 2500. A second PCR of roughly 7 to 11 cycles was performed with a sample-barcoded 5' primer and a J-beta primer mix. Each TCR beta cDNA molecule received a unique molecular identifier from a template-switch 5' adaptor carrying 12 random nucleotides. Each sample yielded at least 3 million CDR3-containing paired-end reads. The Mint cDNA synthesis kit, primed by a TRBC-specific oligonucleotide, was used to synthesize first-strand cDNA from all RNA. All cDNA was treated with uracil-DNA glycosylase and then went through a first 18-cycle PCR with the universal primers M1SS and BC2_uni_R. The authors' analysis ran thus. Normalization of each sample was performed by random selection of 1 million high-quality reads, each carrying a distinct molecular identifier. Reads with shared molecular identifiers were discarded instead of being binned into consensus sequences. MiTCR, set to a Q25 quality threshold and the strictest error-elimination algorithm, was used for CDR3 identification, clonotype clustering and error correction. A nonparametric unseen species model with Euler transformation was used to estimate a lower bound on total TCR beta diversity. Using fastp at Q25 and MiXCR, TCRdb reprocessed the public reads and kept productive beta chains. Each entry merges the rows of one CDR3 protein and shows their most common DNA and genes. These V and J calls derive from TCRdb rather than the authors' analysis. In all, the sample holds approximately 800,000 distinct CDR3 sequences, and around 34% of those were seen once. The top ten hold over 10% of the sample.

Points on this clonotype: The antigen it binds to is not known. Base-call qualities are not available, and no considerably larger clone is one nucleotide away.

Donors were 40 or so systemically healthy Caucasian individuals from Russia aged roughly 6 to 100 years. Approximately 9.3 milliliters of peripheral blood were collected from each donor into EDTA-treated Vacutainer tubes. Ficoll-Paque density-gradient centrifugation was used to isolate PBMCs, with at least 6.5 million per sample. Total RNA, at least 5 micrograms per sample, was extracted from PBMCs with Trizol reagent. For every donor, an aliquot of PBMCs went through flow cytometry to measure the percentages of naive CD45RAhigh/CD27high T cells. Inclusive of the bounding cysteine and phenylalanine, the CDR3 is 15 residues long. Left in the record is the CDR3 DNA by itself, 45 bases read in frame from the first base. Trimming at the junction amounts to 1 base on V and 2 bases on J, and the germline ends lie 14 bases apart. For CDR1 and CDR2, the germline V gene lists SQVTM and ANQGSEA.

Sequenced sample: blood. The rearranged chain carries TRBV29-1 and TRBJ2-5, with the D gene tentatively TRBD1 or TRBD2, based on 6 matching bases in each. The clonotype comes from a man aged 18 to 30 in good health. The nucleotide sequence reads as follows: TGCAGCGTTGAAGGCCGGGGGCAGGTACAAGAGACCCAGTACTTC. Its protein reads: CSVEGRGQVQETQYF.